These T cell receptor beta chains were read from a single sample in a study of blood T cell repertoires in COVID-19. Profiled with immunoSEQ multiplex PCR; TCRdb holds only in-frame clones, not every one. The sample records roughly 250,000 clones, around 87% being singletons. The sample comprised peripheral blood. The receptor set was obtained from a man aged 55 to 69 who had recovered from COVID-19. The CDR3 runs from the conserved cysteine through the conserved F or W. D genes are given only for firm matches. A clone size is listed for some rows: how often the clone was seen (once, few, many), or a class if it is expanded.

clone_size	v_call	j_call	d_call	cdr3_aa	cdr3_nt
.	TRBV5-1	TRBJ1-4	TRBD1	CASSTGVNEKLFF	TGCGCCAGTTCGACAGGGGTTAATGAAAAACTGTTTTTT
.	TRBV7-2	TRBJ1-5	.	CASSLDGGEYQPQHF	TGTGCCAGCAGCTTAGATGGGGGGGAATATCAGCCCCAGCATTTT
.	TRBV6-1	TRBJ2-1	.	CASSEFWVTQGIEQFF	TGTGCCAGCAGTGAATTTTGGGTTACGCAGGGCATTGAGCAGTTCTTC
.	TRBV7-6	TRBJ2-5	TRBD2	CASSARLAGGRETQYF	TGTGCCAGCAGCGCGCGACTAGCGGGGGGCAGAGAGACCCAGTACTTC
few	TRBV12-3/TRBV12-4	TRBJ2-1	.	CASKERVQFF	TGTGCCAGCAAGGAGAGGGTTCAGTTCTTC
few	TRBV5-6	TRBJ1-6	.	CASSLAVGRVWNSPLHF	TGTGCCAGCAGCTTGGCGGTGGGGCGCGTCTGGAATTCACCCCTCCACTTT
.	TRBV3-1/TRBV3-2	TRBJ2-3	TRBD2	CASSMPGTSGTDTQYF	TGTGCCAGCAGCATGCCCGGGACTAGCGGAACAGATACGCAGTATTTT
.	TRBV30	TRBJ2-7	.	CAWTDPDRSYEQYF	TGTGCCTGGACCGACCCCGACAGGTCCTACGAGCAGTACTTC
.	TRBV5-5	TRBJ2-1	TRBD2	CASSLVAGAMSSYNEQFF	TGTGCCAGCAGCTTGGTAGCGGGGGCGATGAGCTCCTACAATGAGCAGTTCTTC
.	TRBV20-1	TRBJ2-4	.	CSARGGLVQYF	TGCAGTGCTAGGGGCGGGTTAGTTCAGTACTTC
.	TRBV20-1	TRBJ1-2	.	CSASQGGANYGYTF	TGCAGTGCTAGTCAGGGAGGGGCTAACTATGGCTACACCTTC
few	TRBV5-1	TRBJ1-2	.	CASSGGGGTYGYTF	TGCGCCAGCAGCGGTGGTGGCGGGACCTATGGCTACACCTTC
few	TRBV6-5	TRBJ1-2	.	CASRQGYYGYTF	TGTGCCAGCAGACAGGGATACTATGGCTACACCTTC
.	TRBV27	TRBJ2-2	.	CASSLRGWNTGELFF	TGTGCCAGCAGTTTACGGGGGTGGAACACCGGGGAGCTGTTTTTT
.	TRBV5-1	TRBJ2-3	.	CASSVEGGNTDTQYF	TGCGCCAGCAGCGTGGAGGGGGGGAACACAGATACGCAGTATTTT
.	TRBV7-2	TRBJ2-1	.	CASSLRTELSYNEQFF	TGTGCCAGCAGCCTACGGACAGAGCTCTCCTACAATGAGCAGTTCTTC
.	TRBV6-6	TRBJ1-5	.	CASSYVTGWDQPQHF	TGTGCCAGCAGTTACGTCACAGGGTGGGATCAGCCCCAGCATTTT
.	TRBV19	TRBJ2-2	.	CASSIGGTNTGELFF	TGTGCCAGTAGTATTGGGGGGACGAACACCGGGGAGCTGTTTTTT
few	TRBV5-1	TRBJ2-1	.	CASSLRNNEQFF	TGCGCCAGCAGCTTGCGTAACAATGAGCAGTTCTTC
few	TRBV6-1	TRBJ1-6	.	CASSDQGLSSPLHF	TGTGCCAGCAGTGACCAGGGGCTTAGTTCACCCCTCCACTTT
.	TRBV19	TRBJ1-2	.	CASQTNYGYTF	TGTGCCAGTCAAACTAACTATGGCTACACCTTC
.	TRBV27	TRBJ1-1	TRBD1	CADTGGGPNTEAFF	TGTGCCGACACAGGGGGCGGCCCGAACACTGAAGCTTTCTTT
once	TRBV6-2/TRBV6-3	TRBJ1-1	TRBD1	CASSYSRGGEAFF	TGTGCCAGCAGTTACTCCAGAGGGGGCGAAGCTTTCTTT
.	TRBV5-8	TRBJ1-5	.	CASRGRSGSNQPQHF	TGTGCCAGCAGAGGAAGGTCAGGGAGCAATCAGCCCCAGCATTTT
.	TRBV5-1	TRBJ2-7	TRBD2	CASSSARLGLAGSEQYF	TGCGCCAGCAGCTCGGCTCGCCTGGGACTAGCGGGGAGCGAGCAGTACTTC
.	TRBV20-1	TRBJ1-1	.	CRADSGIEAFF	TGCAGAGCAGACAGTGGGATTGAAGCTTTCTTT
once	TRBV30	TRBJ1-5	.	CAWSPRARGPQHF	TGTGCCTGGTCCCCCCGAGCGAGAGGGCCCCAGCATTTT
.	TRBV10-3	TRBJ2-7	.	CAHRPSGASYEQYF	TGTGCCCACCGGCCGTCAGGGGCTTCCTACGAGCAGTACTTC
.	TRBV5-1	TRBJ1-6	.	CASSFDRGSSYNSPLHF	TGCGCCAGCAGCTTCGACCGGGGTAGCTCCTATAATTCACCCCTCCACTTT
.	TRBV19	TRBJ1-6	TRBD1	CASSMKGQGRSPLHF	TGTGCCAGTAGTATGAAGGGACAGGGGCGTTCACCCCTCCACTTT
.	TRBV2	TRBJ1-1	.	CASIIAQGNTEAFF	TGTGCCAGCATCATAGCCCAGGGGAACACTGAAGCTTTCTTT
.	TRBV6-5	TRBJ2-7	.	CASSYSGTPYEQYF	TGTGCCAGCAGTTACTCAGGGACTCCCTACGAGCAGTACTTC
.	TRBV7-2	TRBJ2-3	.	CASSVGLPRTDTQYF	TGTGCCAGCAGCGTGGGACTCCCGAGGACTGATACGCAGTATTTT
.	TRBV11-2	TRBJ1-4	TRBD1	CASSPLQGHANEKLFF	TGTGCCAGCAGCCCCTTACAGGGGCATGCTAATGAAAAACTGTTTTTT
.	TRBV18	TRBJ2-7	TRBD1	CASSPPDRGRYEQYF	TGTGCCAGCTCACCACCGGACAGGGGGCGGTACGAGCAGTACTTC
.	TRBV7-8	TRBJ1-5	.	CASSLGDNYNQPQHF	TGTGCCAGCAGCTTAGGGGACAATTACAATCAGCCCCAGCATTTT
.	TRBV6-5	TRBJ1-2	TRBD1	CASSSPGTGYGYTF	TGTGCCAGCAGCTCACCCGGGACAGGGTATGGCTACACCTTC
once	TRBV6-4	TRBJ2-3	TRBD2	CASSASGGADTQYF	TGTGCCAGCAGTGCTAGCGGGGGGGCAGATACGCAGTATTTT
.	TRBV12-3/TRBV12-4	TRBJ2-7	TRBD1	CASRPDRAHEQYF	TGTGCCAGCAGACCGGACAGGGCCCACGAGCAGTACTTC
.	TRBV7-9	TRBJ1-1	.	CASSLLMNTEAFF	TGTGCCAGCAGCTTACTAATGAACACTGAAGCTTTCTTT
.	TRBV11-2	TRBJ2-2	TRBD1	CASSSWGTGVTGELFF	TGTGCCAGCAGTAGCTGGGGAACAGGGGTAACCGGGGAGCTGTTTTTT
.	TRBV27	TRBJ2-2	.	CASSLAGTNTGELFF	TGTGCCAGCAGTTTAGCGGGCACGAACACCGGGGAGCTGTTTTTT
.	TRBV5-1	TRBJ1-2	TRBD1	CASSLYTGVGGYTF	TGCGCCAGCAGCTTGTATACAGGGGTAGGTGGCTACACCTTC
.	TRBV5-5	TRBJ2-3	TRBD2	CASRRGGPGETDTQYF	TGTGCCAGCAGGCGGGGGGGCCCTGGGGAAACAGATACGCAGTATTTT
.	TRBV9	TRBJ2-1	TRBD2	CASSVGGGAYNEQFF	TGTGCCAGCAGCGTAGGCGGGGGGGCCTATAATGAGCAGTTCTTC
.	TRBV7-9	TRBJ1-4	TRBD1	CASSLGGTVNEKLFF	TGTGCCAGCAGCTTAGGAGGGACAGTTAATGAAAAACTGTTTTTT
.	TRBV2	TRBJ2-5	TRBD2	CASSEALAGGQETQYF	TGTGCCAGCAGTGAAGCCCTAGCGGGGGGACAAGAGACCCAGTACTTC
.	TRBV7-8	TRBJ2-1	.	CASSFTQGYNEQFF	TGTGCCAGCAGCTTCACCCAGGGCTACAATGAGCAGTTCTTC
.	TRBV7-9	TRBJ2-1	TRBD1	CASSSTGQGIWDEQFF	TGTGCCAGCAGCTCTACGGGACAGGGGATTTGGGATGAGCAGTTCTTC